The 29 T cell receptor beta chains below were found in one sample sequenced in a study of T cells expressing NK-cell markers. After re-calling the 5' RACE reads, TCRdb lists one entry per CDR3 protein, DNA absent. The sample yields roughly 390,000 distinct CDR3 sequences, of which the top ten take up under 6.5%. The sample taken for sequencing was blood T cells: a sorted CD56 or NKG2C T cell subset, CD4+ or CD8+ T cells, or bulk PBMC T cells (not recorded which). The receptors come from a man aged 18-69 years in good health.

V gene TRBV7-2 combines with J gene TRBJ2-1; the TCRdb call, TRBD1, lacks DNA for checking. CDR3 length: 14 amino acids. The germline gives CDR1 SGHTA, CDR2 FQGNSA. CDR3 loop: CASTLGTGYNEQFF.

The V call is TRBV5-6, the J call TRBJ2-3; the D call from TCRdb, TRBD2, cannot be confirmed without DNA. Germline V lookup: CDR1 SGHDT, CDR2 YYEEEE. The CDR3 has 14 amino acids. Here the CDR3 reads CASRTSGGADTQYF.

The chain combines TRBV10-1 with TRBJ1-5. The CDR3 runs 12 residues. CDR1 WNHNN and CDR2 SYGVQD come from the germline V gene (reference sequence). The CDR3 here is CASRRHNQPQHF.

This chain connects TRBV6-1 to TRBJ2-4; TCRdb's assignment of TRBD1 cannot be checked, as there is no DNA. Germline assignment: CDR1 MNHNS and CDR2 SASEGT. This CDR3 region has 14 residues. The chain's CDR3 is CASSDGGGSDIQYF.

This chain uses TRBV12-3 or TRBV12-4 with TRBJ2-7; TCRdb's D call, TRBD1, is unchecked because there is no DNA. There are 13 residues in the CDR3. CDR3 protein: CASQGRTTYEQYF.

The chain joins TRBV6-5 to TRBJ1-5. The germline V gene has CDR1 MNHEY and CDR2 SVGAGI. The CDR3 has 16 amino acids. The CDR3 region is CASSYSFSGGNQPQHF.

V and J are TRBV11-3 and TRBJ1-3; as DNA is missing, the TRBD1 call by TCRdb cannot be tested. Germline V gene sequence: CDR1 SGHNT, CDR2 YENEEA. This CDR3 contains 15 residues. CDR3 region: CASSQTGTSGNTIYF. Based on the CDR3 plus reference TRBV11-3 and TRBJ1-3, the full variable domain is EAGVVQSPRYKIIEKKQPVAFWCNPISGHNTLYWYLQNLGQGPELLIRYENEEAVDDSQLPKDRFSAERLKGVDSTLKIQPAELGDSAVYLCASSQTGTSGNTIYFGEGSWLTVV.

This chain connects TRBV5-1 to TRBJ1-1. This CDR3 comprises 16 residues. Looked up from germline, CDR1 is SGHRS and CDR2 is YFSETQ. CDR3 sequence: CASSLLVRKGIGEAFF. The variable domain in full, with the rest retrieved from reference TRBV5-1 and TRBJ1-1, is KAGVTQTPRYLIKTRGQQVTLSCSPISGHRSVSWYQQTPGQGLQFLFEYFSETQRNKGNFPGRFSGRQFSNSRSEMNVSTLELGDSALYLCASSLLVRKGIGEAFFGQGTRLTVV.

The chain employs TRBV20-1 and TRBJ2-2; the TRBD1 assignment by TCRdb is unverifiable without DNA. Looked up from germline, CDR1 is DFQATT and CDR2 is SNEGSKA (reference sequence). The CDR3 spans 14 residues. Here the CDR3 reads CSAATRGLGGELFF.

This sequence joins TRBV3-1 and TRBJ2-4; TCRdb's assignment of TRBD2 cannot be checked, as there is no DNA. This CDR3 is built from 19 residues. Germline CDR1 and CDR2: LGHDT and YNNKEL (reference sequence). This chain's CDR3 is CASSQVDSGGGLAKNIQYF.

The gene calls are TRBV19 and TRBJ1-1; the TCRdb D gene call, TRBD1, has no DNA to confirm it. CDR1 and CDR2 from the germline V gene are LNHDA and SQIVND (reference sequence). The CDR3 contains 14 residues. CDR3 sequence reads: CASRPKTTGAKAFF.

The chain recombines TRBV4-2 with TRBJ2-1; TCRdb's D call of TRBD1 is untestable without DNA. Germline CDR1 is LGHNA and CDR2 is YNFKEQ. CDR3 length: 17 amino acids. The CDR3 here is CASSQGTGGGTNNEQFF.

The chain employs TRBV6-1 and TRBJ1-1. CDR3 length: 13 amino acids. CDR1 is MNHNS and CDR2 is SASEGT in the germline V gene. CDR3 residues: CAGPPETWTEAFF.

The chain couples TRBV13 to TRBJ2-3. Germline V gene sequence: CDR1 PRHDT, CDR2 FYEKMQ (reference sequence). The CDR3 loop spans 14 amino acids. CDR3 in amino acids: CASSRDLRTDTQYF.

The gene calls are TRBV20-1 and TRBJ2-7; as DNA is missing, the TRBD1 call by TCRdb cannot be tested. The CDR3 spans 12 residues. CDR1 DFQATT and CDR2 SNEGSKA come from the germline V gene (reference sequence). The CDR3 sequence: CSARRGGAEQYF.

The gene calls are TRBV16 and TRBJ2-2; no DNA is available, so the TRBD1 call from TCRdb remains unchecked. CDR3 length: 15 amino acids. Germline lookup yields CDR1 KGHSY and CDR2 FQNENV. CDR3 region: CASSRWTVNTGELFF. The full variable domain, with the rest looked up from reference TRBV16 and TRBJ2-2, is GEEVAQTPKHLVRGEGQKAKLYCAPIKGHSYVFWYQQVLKNEFKFLISFQNENVFDETGMPKERFSAKCLPNSPCSLEIQATKLEDSAVYFCASSRWTVNTGELFFGEGSRLTVL.

The chain employs TRBV4-2 and TRBJ2-5; without DNA, the TCRdb call of TRBD2 cannot be checked. The CDR3 covers 18 residues. Germline CDR1 is LGHNA and CDR2 is YNFKEQ. The chain's CDR3 is CASSRGAGGVGSVETQYF.

The chain employs TRBV10-3 and TRBJ2-1. The V gene's germline CDR1 is ENHRY and CDR2 SYGVKD. The CDR3 has 14 residues. This chain's CDR3 is CAISEYEGYNEQFF.

The chain employs TRBV5-1 and TRBJ1-2. CDR1 and CDR2 from the germline V gene are SGHRS and YFSETQ. This CDR3 is 15 amino acids long. CDR3 sequence reads: CASSLEQVGSYGYTF.

This sequence joins TRBV27 and TRBJ1-2; TCRdb picks TRBD1, but there is no DNA to check that call. Germline-derived CDR1 and CDR2 are MNHEY and SMNVEV (reference sequence). This CDR3 is 18 amino acids long. The CDR3 loop is CASSSLGTGGKKGYGYTF.

The chain employs TRBV7-9 and TRBJ1-2. CDR3 length: 17 residues. CDR1 and CDR2 from the germline V gene are SEHNR and FQNEAQ (reference sequence). The CDR3 loop reads CASSLSMAAKRDYGYTF.

This sequence joins TRBV6-2 or TRBV6-3 and TRBJ2-1; checking the TCRdb D call of TRBD1 is not possible without DNA. Germline values: CDR1 MNHEY, CDR2 SVGEGT. The CDR3 runs 15 residues. The CDR3 loop reads CASSSRGTTFREQFF.

V and J are TRBV6-1 and TRBJ1-4; TCRdb designates TRBD1, a call that cannot be tested without DNA. There are 14 residues in the CDR3. Germline CDR1 MNHNS, CDR2 SASEGT. The CDR3 loop is CASSPTGEGEKLFF.

This chain connects TRBV20-1 to TRBJ2-3; there is no DNA to check the TCRdb D call of TRBD2. The CDR3 runs 17 residues. In germline, CDR1 is DFQATT, CDR2 SNEGSKA (reference sequence). The CDR3 region is CSARDRRTSGSTDTQYF.

The chain uses TRBV12-3 or TRBV12-4 and TRBJ2-1; TCRdb indicates TRBD1, and absent DNA this call remains unverified. CDR3 length: 15 amino acids. This chain's CDR3 is CASSITGSLYNEQFF.

This chain links TRBV9 with TRBJ2-3; TCRdb gives TRBD2 as the D gene, but with no DNA this cannot be confirmed. The CDR3 is 17 amino acids. In germline, CDR1 is SGDLS, CDR2 YYNGEE. The CDR3 is CASSVVASGGAADTQYF.

The chain has TRBV5-6 and TRBJ1-2. The germline V gene encodes CDR1 SGHDT and CDR2 YYEEEE. The CDR3 totals 16 residues. CDR3 residues: CASSLFMDRGNYGYTF. The full variable domain, completed using reference TRBV5-6 and TRBJ1-2, is DAGVTQSPTHLIKTRGQQVTLRCSPKSGHDTVSWYQQALGQGPQFIFQYYEEEERQRGNFPDRFSGHQFPNYSSELNVNALLLGDSALYLCASSLFMDRGNYGYTFGSGTRLTVV.

The chain carries TRBV12-3 or TRBV12-4 and TRBJ1-5; TCRdb gives TRBD1 as the D gene, but with no DNA this cannot be confirmed. The CDR3 contains 15 residues. The CDR3 loop reads CASSLGPGTGGPQHF.

The chain combines TRBV6-1 with TRBJ2-6; no DNA is available, so the TRBD1 call from TCRdb remains unchecked. Germline V gene sequence: CDR1 MNHNS, CDR2 SASEGT. CDR3 size: 16 residues. CDR3 amino acids: CASRATGTSGANVLTF.